A single T cell receptor beta chain is shown here with its context. This sample was included in a study of cytomegalovirus exposure and HLA in healthy donors. Study overall: In terms of ancestry, the Caucasian-associated cluster contained roughly 80% of the approximately 400 genotyped donors.

V was cut by 7 bases and J by 0 bases, with 13 bases left in between. CDR1 and CDR2 from the germline V gene are LNHDA and SQIVND (reference sequence). CDR3 length: 15 residues. The study ran its PCR with 60 Vbeta and 13 Jbeta primers. The method was immunoSEQ multiplex PCR; TCRdb's version includes in-frame clones alone and lacks a portion of them. The sample shows 80,000 or so clones, 55% to 75% of them seen only once. The sample taken for sequencing was PBMCs. The source of this sequence is a man aged 25-40 years in good health and CMV-seropositive. The gene calls are TRBV19 and TRBJ1-5; D unresolved. The CDR3 DNA is TGTGCCAGTATCCCGGGAATATATAGCAATCAGCCCCAGCATTTT. Translating gives CASIPGIYSNQPQHF.